This T cell receptor beta chain stems from a study of cytomegalovirus exposure and HLA in healthy donors (dated by TCRdb to the late 2010s). Regarding the study in general: In an earlier analysis of 450 to 750 of the donors, about 260 Gb of sequence data and 100 million or so unique TCR beta sequences from about 190 million T cells were reported. An early release that covered more than 550 HLA-typed donors contained around 300 gigabases of sequencing data and tens of millions of unique TCR sequences. Of the roughly 400 genotyped donors, more than 75% were placed in the genetic ancestry cluster associated with self-reported Caucasian donors. The study was designed to test whether signatures of past pathogen exposure could be identified by cataloging public T cell receptors. The T cell repertoires of about 700 subjects were profiled by immunosequencing and related to cytomegalovirus serostatus. Along with the roughly 610-subject first cohort, a separate validation cohort of over a hundred different subjects was used. To predict cytomegalovirus infection status, the study brought together high-throughput TCR immunosequencing, statistical association of individual TCRs with disease status, and machine learning. A later analysis re-examined previously published TCR beta repertoires from more than 650 donors and added high-resolution HLA genotyping to investigate patterns of TCR occurrence. Rather than using new phenotypic data, the later analysis identified candidate immune exposures from TCR beta sequences and from how often those sequences occurred across donors. An earlier analysis of about 600 of the donors used high-throughput TCR beta sequencing to judge whether each TCR beta V gene segment behaved as functional or pseudogenic. Donor age, sex, ethnicity and CMV serostatus were collected together with the repertoire data. A later genetic analysis used genome-wide SNP genotypes for about 60% of the 666 donors, treating that subset as a discovery cohort. Every repertoire in the discovery cohort had been generated on one and the same sequencing platform. Class I and class II HLA loci were covered by the typing at four-digit resolution. Typing coverage differed by locus: A, B, C, DRB1 and DQB1 were typed in roughly 620-630 donors, DQA1 in approximately 520, DPA1 in 600 to 610, and DPB1 in just under 490. Because of strong linkage in the cohort, five DR-DQ haplotypes were treated as single units for association and clustering. On average, roughly 250,000 unique TCR beta nucleotide sequences were sequenced per donor among a few hundred genotyped donors of the cohort, with 15% to 20% of those sequences being non-productive. Overall study outcomes, separate from this receptor: A cluster of highly shared sequence variants was judged likely to be a technical artifact of the sequencing pipeline. In a later analysis, the rate of TCR association differed among HLA loci, with DRB1 alleles having the most associated TCRs and HLA-C alleles having the fewest. Correlated functional status among segregating V segments might reflect linkage disequilibrium, but an unknown experimental factor could not be ruled out. In a later genetic analysis, fewer N-insertions in productive TCRs were reported among donors in an Asian-associated ancestry cluster than the roughly 700-donor mean. In vitro tests confirmed that a few of the cytomegalovirus-associated TCR beta chains recognize cytomegalovirus antigens. In both the original and validation cohorts, the classifier was reported to diagnose cytomegalovirus status with high specificity and sensitivity. Some IMGT-functional V segments, including TRBV6-2 and TRBV6-3, could not be distinguished by the 87-base-pair reads and were therefore excluded. A total of fewer than 200 TCR beta chains were listed by the study as associated with cytomegalovirus. A further reported finding was that TCR beta sequences accurately predicted the HLA-A and HLA-B alleles for most subjects in the first cohort. In this cohort, only TCR beta chains were sequenced, and detectable features were limited by the absence of alpha or paired-chain data. HLA typing was unavailable for some donors at each locus, so association tests used only the typed subset. According to a later analysis, most CMV-associated TCR beta chains appeared to be HLA-restricted, and the HLA associations seemed to be driven largely by CMV exposure. Across donors, most TCR sequences were observed very rarely, whereas some public TCRs were present in many individuals. In an earlier analysis of about 550 of the donors, most TCR beta V segments were observed in productive rearrangements about 87% or about 30% of the time, broadly matching IMGT annotations. In a later analysis, several top co-occurrence clusters were reported to appear linked to parvovirus B19, influenza, CMV and Epstein-Barr virus. Because counts were too low, 15 to 20 rarely observed V segments, including chromosome 9 orphons, were left out of the earlier analysis of 500 to 650 of the donors. The presence/absence analyses assumed that sequencing depth was roughly uniform across donors, and that assumption may not be true. Specific HLA alleles were associated with some 15,000 TCR beta sequences at a false discovery rate of 0.05 in a later analysis. Strong co-occurrence of HLA alleles, especially DR and DQ, made assigning TCR associations to individual alleles difficult. The only immune exposure information available for the cohort was CMV serostatus. In a later analysis, HLA-associated TCR beta chains were found to be more clonally expanded and to have lower generation probabilities than equally common non-associated chains. An association between a missense DCLRE1C variant and V-gene and J-gene trimming of TCR beta chains was found in a later genetic analysis and replicated in an independent cohort. It was suggested by the authors that the approach could potentially be generalized to other disease states and immunological phenotypes.

Reading the germline V gene (reference sequence) gives CDR1 SEHNR and CDR2 FQNEAQ. V and J are trimmed by 0 bases and 8 bases, and the gene matches miss 2 bases of the junction. The CDR3 starts with the cysteine, ends with the phenylalanine, and has 14 residues. Solely the CDR3 DNA is kept, with 42 bases framed from the first base. In regard to this clone: Its antigen is currently not known. Base qualities were left out, and no much larger clone turns up one base away.

The cohort consisted of 600 to 700 healthy bone marrow donors. Cohort members were all nominally healthy when sampled, although unrecorded immune exposures were likely present. The donor tested CMV seronegative, placing the donor among the roughly 340 seronegative members of the cohort. A peripheral blood sample was provided by each donor, and peripheral blood mononuclear cells were used for TCR beta sequencing. Genomic DNA was extracted from the blood cell samples with the Qiagen DNeasy Blood Extraction Kit. Library preparation used the immunoSEQ multiplex PCR assay. For the multiplex PCR, a mixture combining 60 forward primers for TCR Vbeta segments and 13 reverse primers for TCR Jbeta segments was used. The CDR3 region of rearranged TCR beta genes was amplified from genomic DNA by a multiplex PCR assay. On the Illumina HiSeq System, the amplified TCR beta libraries were sequenced as 87-base-pair reads. Concerning the study's data processing: A later analysis tallied 75 million to 95 million unique TCR beta chains across the 666 repertoires, and around 12 million of those chains were shared by two or more donors. To remove PCR and sequencing errors, raw reads were error-corrected and collapsed into unique sequences using a nearest-neighbor algorithm that merged closely related sequences. CDR3 sequences were aligned to IMGT reference sequences to assign V, D and J gene segments. For a sequence to be retained, a match of at least six nucleotides to both a V gene segment and a J gene segment was required. A rearrangement counted as productive if the CDR3 had no stop codons and remained in frame with V and J, and every other rearrangement counted as non-productive. Following IMGT convention, CDR3 was defined as the stretch from the second conserved V-encoded cysteine to the conserved J-encoded phenylalanine. The earlier analysis of about 610 of the donors excluded any sequence lacking an unambiguous match to a single V gene segment. An earlier analysis of under 750 of the donors called V segments functional above 56.7% productive rearrangements and segregating when the between-donor standard deviation exceeded 5%. A statistical classification framework was built for diagnosing cytomegalovirus status from the catalog of TCR beta chain sequences. In a later analysis, V and J genes were assigned by comparing TCR nucleotide sequences against IMGT/GENE-DB human TR gene sequences. In a later analysis, CDR3 sequences and most-parsimonious VDJ recombination scenarios were assigned using the TCRdist pipeline. In a later analysis, every TCR beta chain was defined by the combination of its CDR3 amino acid sequence and its V-gene family, and reads without a unique V-gene family were dropped. A later analysis removed several hundred highly shared, low-generation-probability nucleotide sequences to deal with suspected cross-contamination and a sequencing artifact. A later analysis calculated a clonal expansion index for each public chain from normalized within-repertoire ranks of inferred template counts. Generation probabilities in a later analysis came from a VDJ recombination model fitted to out-of-frame rearrangements, and those results were checked against IGoR. A later analysis scored TCR-TCR, TCR-HLA and TCR-CMV co-occurrence with hypergeometric tests, applying a repertoire-size bias correction to TCR pairs. A later analysis estimated false discovery rates by permuting HLA or CMV assignments 20 times. In a later analysis, co-occurring TCRs were grouped with DBSCAN, and TCRdist sequence similarity was added when clustering was performed within HLA-allele-positive subsets. For co-occurrence clustering, repertoires with fewer than 30,000 or more than 120,000 public chains were excluded, along with 5 or 6 repertoires with anomalous nucleotide sharing. TCRdb carries this immuneACCESS record with in-frame sequences only. Its versions omit some clonotypes, under half of them owing to an unresolved V gene in the studies checked, with the rest unexplained. The DNA gave D and trimming, while V, J and clone size come from that table. This sample lists tens of thousands of clones; around 80% were detected once. Of the sample, roughly 2% falls within the top ten clones.

Sequencing was done on a sample of PBMCs. This sequence originates from a man in his forties in good health and CMV-seronegative. The sequence is built from TRBV7-9 and TRBJ1-2; 11 bases in the junction line up with TRBD1. The CDR3 here reads CASSLAGQGEGYTF. The nucleotide sequence reads TGTGCCAGCAGCTTAGCGGGACAGGGGGAAGGCTACACCTTC.